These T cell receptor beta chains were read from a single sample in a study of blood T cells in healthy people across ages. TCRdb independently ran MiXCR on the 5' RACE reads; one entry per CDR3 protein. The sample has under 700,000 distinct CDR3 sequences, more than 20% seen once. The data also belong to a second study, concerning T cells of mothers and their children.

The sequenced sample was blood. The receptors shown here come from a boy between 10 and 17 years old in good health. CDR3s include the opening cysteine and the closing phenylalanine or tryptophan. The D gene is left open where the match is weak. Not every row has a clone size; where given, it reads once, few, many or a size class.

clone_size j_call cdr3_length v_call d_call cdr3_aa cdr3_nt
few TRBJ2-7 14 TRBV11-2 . CASSSGTSTYEQYF TGTGCCAGCAGCTCCGGGACCTCCACCTACGAGCAGTACTTC
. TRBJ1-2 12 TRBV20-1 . CSAPTGQYGYTF TGCAGTGCTCCTACTGGACAGTATGGCTACACCTTC
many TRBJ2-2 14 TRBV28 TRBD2 CASSLAGETGELFF TGTGCCAGCAGCCTAGCGGGGGAGACCGGGGAGCTGTTTTTT
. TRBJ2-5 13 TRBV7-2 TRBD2 CASSLTSMQTQYF TGTGCCAGCAGCCTGACTAGCATGCAGACCCAGTACTTC
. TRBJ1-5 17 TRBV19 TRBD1 CASSMRPPGQGTQPQHF TGTGCCAGTAGTATGCGGCCCCCGGGACAGGGGACCCAGCCCCAGCATTTT
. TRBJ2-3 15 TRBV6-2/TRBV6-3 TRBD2 CASSYRGGLTDTQYF TGTGCCAGCAGTTACCGGGGGGGCTTGACAGATACGCAGTATTTT
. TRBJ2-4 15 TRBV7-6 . CASSPTAATKNIQYF TGTGCCAGTAGCCCGACGGCGGCAACCAAAAACATTCAGTACTTC
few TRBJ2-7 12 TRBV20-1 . CSAREQSNEQYF TGCAGTGCTAGAGAACAGTCCAACGAGCAGTACTTC
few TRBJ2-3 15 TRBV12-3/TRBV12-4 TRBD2 CASSRLAGGPDTQYF TGTGCCAGCAGTCGCCTAGCGGGAGGCCCAGATACGCAGTATTTT
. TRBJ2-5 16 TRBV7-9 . CASSLEVPLTIETQYF TGTGCCAGCAGCTTAGAGGTCCCCTTGACAATTGAGACCCAGTACTTC
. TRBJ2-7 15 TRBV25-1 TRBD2 CASSFTSGPYYEQYF TGTGCCAGCAGTTTTACTAGCGGACCCTACTACGAGCAGTACTTC
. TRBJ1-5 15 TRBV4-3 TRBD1 CASSQDRGQDQPQHF TGCGCCAGCAGCCAGGACAGGGGGCAAGATCAGCCCCAGCATTTT
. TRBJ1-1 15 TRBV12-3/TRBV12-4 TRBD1 CASSLLGQGRPEAFF TGTGCCAGCAGTTTACTCGGACAGGGGAGACCTGAAGCTTTCTTT
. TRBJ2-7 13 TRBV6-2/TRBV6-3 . CASSPGPTGEQYF TGTGCCAGCAGCCCCGGGCCAACGGGCGAGCAGTACTTC
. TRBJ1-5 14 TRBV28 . CASSVTGPNQPQHF TGTGCCAGCAGTGTAACAGGTCCCAATCAGCCCCAGCATTTT
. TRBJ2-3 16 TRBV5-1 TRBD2 CASSLSNSGATDTQYF TGCGCCAGCAGCTTGTCAAATAGCGGGGCCACAGATACGCAGTATTTT
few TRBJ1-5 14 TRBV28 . CASSYGRGNQPQHF TGTGCCAGCAGTTACGGAAGGGGCAATCAGCCCCAGCATTTT
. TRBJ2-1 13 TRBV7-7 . CASSLGSGDEQFF TGTGCGAGCAGCTTAGGGTCCGGCGATGAGCAGTTCTTC
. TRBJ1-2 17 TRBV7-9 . CASSLLDRGRFNYGYTF TGTGCCAGCAGCCTATTAGACCGAGGACGGTTTAACTATGGCTACACCTTC
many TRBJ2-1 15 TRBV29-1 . CSARGERLSYNEQFF TGCAGCGCGAGGGGTGAGAGATTGTCCTACAATGAGCAGTTCTTC
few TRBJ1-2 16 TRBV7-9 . CASSTSKTGRDYGYTF TGTGCCAGCAGCACAAGCAAGACCGGACGGGACTATGGCTACACCTTC
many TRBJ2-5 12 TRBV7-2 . CASSTRGETQYF TGTGCCAGCAGCACACGTGGAGAGACCCAGTACTTC
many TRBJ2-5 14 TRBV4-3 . CASSQDRRQETQYF TGCGCCAGCAGCCAAGATCGACGGCAAGAGACCCAGTACTTC
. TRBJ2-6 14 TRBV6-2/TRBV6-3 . CASTLGVGANVLTF TGCGCCAGCACCTTGGGGGTTGGGGCCAACGTCCTGACTTTC
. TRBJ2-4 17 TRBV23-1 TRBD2 CASSQSEAGGPKNIQYF TGCGCCAGCAGTCAATCGGAAGCGGGGGGCCCCAAAAACATTCAGTACTTC
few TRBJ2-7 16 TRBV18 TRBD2 CASSPQLGREDYEQYF TGTGCCAGCTCACCGCAACTTGGGCGGGAGGACTACGAGCAGTACTTC